These 30 T cell receptor beta chains came from one sample sequenced in a study of shared clonotypes between healthy human individuals. Naive CD8 cells were CD45RO-negative, positively selected for CCR7, excluding terminally differentiated effector memory CD45RA+ cells. Some clones are missing from TCRdb's copy, which holds only in-frame ones; the method was immunoSEQ multiplex PCR. The table has millions of clones, just under 95% seen once. Sequenced sample: naive CD8+ T cells sorted from blood. These TCRs come from a man aged 18-30 years in good health.

This chain connects TRBV6-5 to TRBJ1-5; D remains unclear. Germline lookup yields CDR1 MNHEY and CDR2 SVGAGI. The CDR3 has 13 residues. V lost 6 bases and J lost 9, with 15 bases in between. The DNA of the CDR3 is TGTGCCAGCAGCCCCCCCGAGGGTTGGCCCCAGCATTTT. Its protein is CASSPPEGWPQHF.

This chain uses TRBV4-1 with TRBJ2-5; 7 bases agree with TRBD2. The CDR3 sequence is 15 residues long. Germline V lookup: CDR1 MGHRA, CDR2 YSYEKL. V lost 1 base to trimming and J lost 5 bases; unmatched junction nucleotides: 7. Here the CDR3 DNA reads TGCGCCAGCAGCCAAGTGGAGGGGAGGGTGGAGACCCAGTACTTC. Translated, it gives CASSQVEGRVETQYF.

The V gene is TRBV27, the J gene TRBJ2-7; D may be TRBD1 (6 bases). The CDR3 has 15 residues. The germline V gene has CDR1 MNHEY and CDR2 SMNVEV (reference sequence). The germline V and J ends were trimmed by 3 bases and 3 bases, with 15 bases remaining between them. The CDR3 region is CASSFSTGLYYEQYF. CDR3 DNA sequence: TGTGCCAGCAGTTTTTCCACAGGGCTCTACTACGAGCAGTACTTC.

V is TRBV2 and J is TRBJ2-6; D call uncertain. CDR3 size: 16 residues. Germline V CDR1 and CDR2: SNHLY, FYNNEI. Trimming pared 7 bases from V and 0 bases from J, leaving 13 bases between. The CDR3 nucleotides read TGTGCCAGCACGTTGTTAGAAAGCTCTGGGGCCAACGTCCTGACTTTC. Amino acid sequence: CASTLLESSGANVLTF.

This chain links TRBV7-2 with TRBJ1-2; the match to TRBD1 covers 12 bases. The germline V gene has CDR1 SGHTA and CDR2 FQGNSA. The ends lost 3 bases at V and 8 bases at J; junction bases unmatched: 4. The CDR3 covers 14 residues. CDR3 DNA sequence: TGTGCCAGCAGCTTCACCGGGACAGGGGGCGGCTACACCTTC. Translating gives CASSFTGTGGGYTF.

This chain uses TRBV18 with TRBJ2-7; D might be TRBD1 or TRBD2, each matching 5 bases. The CDR3 covers 16 residues. The ends were cut back, 0 bases at V and 1 base at J, with 13 bases in the middle. Germline V gene sequence: CDR1 KGHSH, CDR2 LQKENI. Written as DNA, the CDR3 is TGTGCCAGCTCACCACCGCCAGGGAGAGAGTCCTACGAGCAGTACTTC. It yields the protein CASSPPPGRESYEQYF.

This clone was detected only once. The genes are TRBV7-6 and TRBJ1-6, with 8 bases lining up with TRBD1. The V gene's germline CDR1 is SGHVS and CDR2 FNYEAQ. J lost 3 bases, V lost 5 bases, and 9 bases had no gene match. The CDR3 runs to 17 residues. The CDR3 DNA sequence: TGTGCCAGCAGCCCTGGGACAGGACTACTCTATAATTCACCCCTCCACTTT. Amino acid sequence: CASSPGTGLLYNSPLHF. The variable domain in full, completed from reference TRBV7-6 and TRBJ1-6, reads GAGVSQSPRYKVTKRGQDVALRCDPISGHVSLYWYRQALGQGPEFLTYFNYEAQQDKSGLPNDRFSAERPEGSISTLTIQRTEQRDSAMYRCASSPGTGLLYNSPLHFGNGTRLTVT.

The chain links TRBV29-1 to TRBJ1-2; D not resolved. CDR3 size: 13 residues. The germline V gene has CDR1 SQVTM and CDR2 ANQGSEA. V gave up 4 bases and J gave up 4 bases, with 13 bases separating them. The CDR3 DNA reads as TGCAGCGTTGCGGCGGGGAGCGCCTATGGCTACACCTTC. Encoded protein: CSVAAGSAYGYTF.

The sample holds one count of this clone. The rearrangement uses TRBV6-6 and TRBJ2-1, with unresolved D. CDR1 MNHNY and CDR2 SVGAGI come from the germline V gene (reference sequence). The V end was cut by 4 bases, the J end by 3 bases, with 7 bases between. The CDR3 totals 13 residues. As DNA, the CDR3 is TGTGCCAGCAGTTCCGCAAACTACAATGAGCAGTTCTTC. Protein: CASSSANYNEQFF.

This clone was seen just once. This specimen includes other DNA sequences encoding the same CDR3. The chain links TRBV7-9 to TRBJ2-7, with a possible D match to TRBD2 (5 bases). The germline CDR1 and CDR2 sequences are SEHNR and FQNEAQ (reference sequence). Between the trimmed V and J ends, which lost 5 bases and 4 bases, there was a span of 12 bases. The CDR3 totals 13 residues. DNA of the CDR3: TGTGCCAGCAGCCCAGGAGGAAGGTACGAGCAGTACTTC. Translation gives CASSPGGRYEQYF. Full variable domain (remainder filled in from reference TRBV7-9 and TRBJ2-7): DTGVSQNPRHKITKRGQNVTFRCDPISEHNRLYWYRQTLGQGPEFLTYFQNEAQLEKSRLLSDRFSAERPKGSFSTLEIQRTEQGDSAMYLCASSPGGRYEQYFGPGTRLTVT.

The chain employs TRBV7-8 and TRBJ2-5; no definite D call. The CDR3 spans 12 residues. Trimming left V 5 bases short and J 1 base short, with 5 bases between. CDR1 and CDR2 (germline): SGHVS, FQNEAQ. In nucleotides, the CDR3 is TGTGCCAGCAGCAGGGCCCAAGAGACCCAGTACTTC. Its protein product is CASSRAQETQYF.

A word on this clone: Other DNA sequences within the sample encode an identical CDR3. The chain combines TRBV9 with TRBJ2-3, with a possible D match to TRBD2 (5 bases). The CDR3 consists of 12 residues. With 0 bases removed from V and 6 bases from J, the gap between germline ends came to 5 bases. Germline assignment: CDR1 SGDLS and CDR2 YYNGEE. The CDR3 reads CASSVGGDTQYF. The CDR3 DNA reads as TGTGCCAGCAGCGTAGGAGGGGATACGCAGTATTTT.

The rearrangement uses TRBV5-4 and TRBJ1-3, with D unresolved. This CDR3 comprises 13 residues. V lost 4 bases and J lost 0, with 5 bases in between. Germline loops: CDR1 SGHNT, CDR2 YYREEE (reference sequence). The CDR3 protein is CASSQSSGNTIYF. In DNA, the CDR3 is TGTGCCAGCAGCCAGAGCTCTGGAAACACCATATATTTT.

With respect to this clone: Other DNA sequences within the sample encode an identical CDR3. J is TRBJ2-2 and V is TRBV28; TRBD1 is a possible D gene (5 bases). The CDR3 totals 14 residues. Trimming shortened V by 2 bases and J by 1 base, and 5 bases separated the two germline ends. Germline values: CDR1 MDHEN, CDR2 SYDVKM. In DNA form, the CDR3 reads TGTGCCAGCAGTTTAGGACAGAACACCGGGGAGCTGTTTTTT. Translated, it gives CASSLGQNTGELFF.

This chain uses TRBV6-5 with TRBJ1-2; D not resolved. CDR1 and CDR2 from the germline V gene are MNHEY and SVGAGI. CDR3 length: 13 residues. V lost 0 bases and J lost 4, with 6 bases in between. The CDR3 is CASSYSLSYGYTF. The DNA for the CDR3 is TGTGCCAGCAGTTACTCGCTGTCCTATGGCTACACCTTC.

This rearrangement joins TRBV5-5 to TRBJ2-7; 7 bases align to TRBD1. Germline CDR1 reads SGHKS; CDR2 reads YYEKEE (reference sequence). CDR3 length equals 16 residues. V gave up 4 bases and J gave up 3 bases; unmatched junction bases: 13. The CDR3 region is CASSISGTVDLYEQYF. CDR3 DNA: TGTGCCAGCAGCATCTCCGGGACAGTGGACCTCTACGAGCAGTACTTC.

The rearrangement joins TRBV6-5 to TRBJ2-7; either TRBD1 or TRBD2 may fit D (6 bases each). The CDR3 runs to 14 residues. Germline values: CDR1 MNHEY, CDR2 SVGAGI. Trimming took off 5 bases at V and 3 bases at J, with 14 bases between the two ends. For the CDR3, the DNA is TGTGCCAGCAGTCCCCGCGGGACAAACTACGAGCAGTACTTC. Translation gives CASSPRGTNYEQYF.

The V gene is TRBV19, the J gene TRBJ1-1; 8 nucleotides align to TRBD1. From germline, CDR1 is LNHDA and CDR2 SQIVND (reference sequence). The CDR3 runs 16 residues. The ends lost 4 bases at V and 5 bases at J; junction bases unmatched: 12. DNA of the CDR3: TGTGCCAGTAGTACCGGGGACAGGATCCCGATTACTGAAGCTTTCTTT. Translated: CASSTGDRIPITEAFF.

The rearrangement uses TRBV4-1 and TRBJ2-7; TRBD2 is a possible D gene (5 bases). The CDR3 is 17 residues long. Germline V gene data show CDR1 as MGHRA and CDR2 as YSYEKL. V lost 4 bases to trimming and J lost 0 bases, with 19 bases between them. CDR3 region: CASSLLIGTGSSYEQYF. The CDR3 DNA is TGCGCCAGCAGCCTCCTTATCGGCACGGGAAGCTCCTACGAGCAGTACTTC.

This clone came up once. The chain links TRBV13 to TRBJ2-3; maybe TRBD2 (6 bases). Between the trimmed V and J ends, which lost 5 bases and 3 bases, there was a span of 21 bases. The CDR3 runs to 17 residues. The V gene's germline CDR1 is PRHDT and CDR2 FYEKMQ (reference sequence). The CDR3 bases are TGTGCCAGCAGCCCTTGGGTGGCGGGGCCAACGACAGATACGCAGTATTTT. It encodes CASSPWVAGPTTDTQYF.

This clone showed up just once. The J gene is TRBJ2-4, the V gene TRBV25-1; a weak D match, TRBD2 (5 bases). CDR1 MGHDK and CDR2 SYGVNS come from the germline V gene. This CDR3 comprises 12 residues. The V and J ends lost 6 bases and 8 bases respectively, with 11 bases between them. CDR3 region: CASRTYGDIQYF. CDR3 in DNA: TGTGCCAGCAGGACATACGGGGACATTCAGTACTTC.

V gene TRBV7-9 combines with J gene TRBJ1-1; D is uncertain. Trimming cost V 11 bases and J 0 bases, with 13 bases left between them. CDR1 and CDR2 from the germline V gene are SEHNR and FQNEAQ (reference sequence). The CDR3 is made up of 13 amino acids. Here the CDR3 DNA reads TGTGCCGCGGGGTCATCCCTGAACACTGAAGCTTTCTTT. It encodes CAAGSSLNTEAFF.

This chain links TRBV7-9 with TRBJ2-7; the match to TRBD2 covers 7 bases. The CDR3 spans 17 residues. V lost 0 bases and J lost 3; bases outside the gene matches: 11. From germline, CDR1 is SEHNR and CDR2 FQNEAQ (reference sequence). This chain's CDR3 is CASSLAVPSGVVYEQYF. The CDR3 nucleotides read TGTGCCAGCAGCTTAGCGGTACCTAGCGGAGTGGTCTACGAGCAGTACTTC.

The chain employs TRBV6-5 and TRBJ1-2; D gene ambiguous. Germline assignment: CDR1 MNHEY and CDR2 SVGAGI. The CDR3 has 10 residues. V lost 6 bases and J 7 bases, leaving 6 bases between the germline ends. The CDR3 DNA is TGTGCCAGCAGCCTTGCTGGCTACACCTTC. Protein: CASSLAGYTF.

The gene calls are TRBV10-1 and TRBJ2-7; D may be TRBD1 (5 bases). V was shortened by 8 bases and J by 4 bases, with 12 bases between the two germline ends. CDR1 and CDR2 from the germline V gene are WNHNN and SYGVQD (reference sequence). The CDR3 runs to 12 residues. As DNA, the CDR3 is TGCGCCAGCCCTGGGGCAGAGTACGAGCAGTACTTC. Translation gives CASPGAEYEQYF.

This sequence joins TRBV13 and TRBJ2-3; 8 nucleotides agree with TRBD2. CDR3 size: 15 residues. V shed 5 bases, J shed 1 base, and the junction held 5 bases outside the gene matches. The V gene's germline CDR1 is PRHDT and CDR2 FYEKMQ (reference sequence). The CDR3 protein is CASSPGGYGTDTQYF. CDR3 sequence (DNA): TGTGCCAGCAGCCCGGGGGGGTACGGCACAGATACGCAGTATTTT. The full variable domain, completed using reference TRBV13 and TRBJ2-3, is AAGVIQSPRHLIKEKRETATLKCYPIPRHDTVYWYQQGPGQDPQFLISFYEKMQSDKGSIPDRFSAQQFSDYHSELNMSSLELGDSALYFCASSPGGYGTDTQYFGPGTRLTVL.

V is TRBV28 and J is TRBJ1-1; 7 bases line up with TRBD1. The ends lost 3 bases at V and 4 bases at J; junction bases unmatched: 5. The CDR3 is 14 residues long. The germline V gene encodes CDR1 MDHEN and CDR2 SYDVKM. The CDR3, as DNA: TGTGCCAGCAGTTTTACGGAGGGGGCCACTGAAGCTTTCTTT. Protein sequence: CASSFTEGATEAFF. Drawing the rest from reference TRBV28 and TRBJ1-1, the complete variable domain is DVKVTQSSRYLVKRTGEKVFLECVQDMDHENMFWYRQDPGLGLRLIYFSYDVKMKEKGDIPEGYSVSREKKERFSLILESASTNQTSMYLCASSFTEGATEAFFGQGTRLTVV.

The gene calls are TRBV5-6 and TRBJ2-5; 11 positions match TRBD2. The J segment lost 4 bases and the V segment lost 2 bases, leaving 13 bases of the junction unmatched. Germline CDR1 SGHDT, CDR2 YYEEEE. The CDR3 runs to 18 residues. CDR3 sequence reads: CASSFPGLADNDLETQYF. The CDR3 DNA follows: TGTGCCAGCAGCTTCCCGGGACTAGCGGACAACGATTTAGAGACCCAGTACTTC.

On this clone itself: This sample includes further DNA sequences coding for the same CDR3. This rearrangement joins TRBV9 to TRBJ2-2; D not resolved. Between the trimmed V and J ends, which lost 4 bases and 5 bases, there was a span of 9 bases. This CDR3 has 13 residues. Germline loops: CDR1 SGDLS, CDR2 YYNGEE. CDR3 sequence (DNA): TGTGCCAGCAGCCCTCCCCGGACCGGGGAGCTGTTTTTT. Amino acid sequence: CASSPPRTGELFF.

A note on this clone: Other DNA sequences within the sample encode an identical CDR3. The V and J genes are TRBV9 and TRBJ1-4; D is uncertain. CDR1 SGDLS and CDR2 YYNGEE come from the germline V gene. This CDR3 is built from 15 residues. V lost 0 bases and J lost 0, with 6 bases in between. The CDR3 here is CASSVGGTTNEKLFF. The CDR3, as DNA: TGTGCCAGCAGCGTAGGGGGAACAACTAATGAAAAACTGTTTTTT. The full variable domain, its missing parts supplied by reference TRBV9 and TRBJ1-4, is DSGVTQTPKHLITATGQRVTLRCSPRSGDLSVYWYQQSLDQGLQFLIQYYNGEERAKGNILERFSAQQFPDLHSELNLSSLELGDSALYFCASSVGGTTNEKLFFGSGTQLSVL.